Each of the 13 T cell receptor beta chains below was sequenced from the same sample in a study of T-cell memory formation after mild COVID-19. TCRdb re-called the 5' RACE reads through MiXCR, storing one row per CDR3 protein. The table records fewer than 450,000 distinct CDR3 sequences, approximately 24% of them present only once. Input material: PBMCs or a T cell subset sorted from them (not recorded which). These receptors all come from an adult woman who had mild COVID-19 (a few samples of this study predate the infection). Cell type and time point are not known.

This clonotype has at least ten counts. The rearrangement links TRBV23-1 to TRBJ2-5, with 7 nucleotides matching TRBD1. TRBV23-1 is identified as an open reading frame with a role that is uncertain. This CDR3 is built from 13 residues. The ends lost 6 bases at V and 3 bases at J; junction bases unmatched: 4. In DNA form, the CDR3 reads TGCGCCAGCAGACCGGGACAGAAAGAGACCCAGTACTTC. It encodes CASRPGQKETQYF.

The chain carries TRBV14 and TRBJ2-5; D may be TRBD2 (5 bases). CDR3 length equals 14 residues. Deletions cut 0 bases from V and 7 bases from J, with 12 bases between. Germline CDR1 reads SGHDN; CDR2 reads FVKESK. CDR3 amino acids: CASSQDPRVGTQYF. The CDR3 coding sequence is TGTGCCAGCAGCCAAGATCCGAGGGTAGGGACCCAGTACTTC.

The genes are TRBV3-1 and TRBJ2-5, with TRBD2 matching 10 bases. V trimming: 1 base; J trimming: 1 base; junction bases outside the gene matches: 6. The germline gives CDR1 LGHDT, CDR2 YNNKEL (reference sequence). The CDR3 extends over 17 amino acids. The CDR3 region is CASSQGVLAGAQETQYF. The CDR3 bases are TGTGCCAGCAGCCAAGGAGTTCTAGCGGGAGCCCAAGAGACCCAGTACTTC.

This clonotype was detected ten times or more. Here the CDR3 DNA reads TGTGCCAGCAGCAACCCCCGAGCGGGGGCGCTCGGGTCTCTCTACGAGCAGTACTTC. Its protein is CASSNPRAGALGSLYEQYF. This chain links TRBV12-3 or TRBV12-4 with TRBJ2-7, with TRBD2 identical over 8 bases. CDR3 length: 19 amino acids. The V gene end was trimmed by 6 bases and the J gene end by 3 bases; junction bases not matched to a gene: 22.

This clonotype was seen repeatedly, ten times or more. The chain has TRBV18 and TRBJ2-3, with D unclear. The CDR3 runs 13 residues. Germline V gives CDR1 KGHSH, CDR2 LQKENI. Trimming removed 8 bases from V and 2 bases from J, with 11 bases in between. The CDR3 region has the DNA TGTGCCAGCAGCCCCCGGACCACAGATACGCAGTATTTT. It specifies CASSPRTTDTQYF.

V is TRBV12-3 or TRBV12-4 and J is TRBJ1-5; no clear D gene. The CDR3 spans 14 residues. Trimming shortened V by 6 bases and J by 1 base, and 10 bases separated the two germline ends. The CDR3 sequence: CASSNPSSNQPQHF. CDR3 coding DNA: TGTGCCAGCAGCAACCCTTCCAGCAATCAGCCCCAGCATTTT.

The chain joins TRBV24-1 to TRBJ2-7, with D possibly TRBD1 on 6 matching bases. Between the trimmed V and J ends, which lost 0 bases and 3 bases, there was a span of 20 bases. Germline V gives CDR1 KGHDR, CDR2 SFDVKD. The CDR3 contains 18 residues. The CDR3: CATSDLQDGGQPIYEQYF. The CDR3 DNA reads TGTGCCACCAGTGATTTGCAAGATGGAGGACAGCCCATCTACGAGCAGTACTTC.

The gene calls are TRBV11-2 and TRBJ2-5; D gene uncertain. CDR3 length: 14 amino acids. V shed 5 bases and J shed 2 bases, with 12 bases lying between them. Germline loops: CDR1 SGHAT, CDR2 FQNNGV. CDR3 loop: CASSPFAGQETQYF. The CDR3 DNA sequence: TGTGCCAGCAGCCCCTTTGCAGGACAAGAGACCCAGTACTTC.

The V call is TRBV24-1, the J call TRBJ2-5; D possibly uses TRBD1 or TRBD2 (7 bases each). Germline CDR1 reads KGHDR; CDR2 reads SFDVKD. This CDR3 region has 13 residues. Trimming took 7 bases from V and 7 from J, leaving 15 bases between them. The CDR3 DNA sequence: TGTGCCACCAGACAGGGGAGGGTCGGGACCCAGTACTTC. The encoded protein is CATRQGRVGTQYF.

This clonotype was detected a few times. The chain has TRBV18 and TRBJ2-5; no reliable D call. The V end lost 3 bases, the J end lost 5 bases, and 10 bases lay between the germline ends. Germline V lookup: CDR1 KGHSH, CDR2 LQKENI. This CDR3 contains 13 residues. DNA of the CDR3: TGTGCCAGCTCACCGTCGACGATGGAGACCCAGTACTTC. It codes for CASSPSTMETQYF. Variable domain in full (rest from reference TRBV18 and TRBJ2-5): NAGVMQNPRHLVRRRGQEARLRCSPMKGHSHVYWYRQLPEEGLKFMVYLQKENIIDESGMPKERFSAEFPKEGPSILRIQQVVRGDSAAYFCASSPSTMETQYFGPGTRLLVL.

This clonotype came up a few times. The chain links TRBV7-9 to TRBJ1-3; D ambiguous. Germline CDR1 SEHNR, CDR2 FQNEAQ (reference sequence). V was trimmed by 0 bases and J by 7 bases, leaving 10 bases between them. The CDR3 covers 14 residues. CDR3 bases: TGTGCCAGCAGCTTAGCGGCACTTAGGAACACCATATATTTT. Its translation: CASSLAALRNTIYF.

This clonotype was counted a few times. J is TRBJ2-4 and V is TRBV11-2, with 9 bases lining up with TRBD2. This CDR3 has 18 amino acids. After removal of 5 bases from V and 5 bases from J, the junction contained 16 bases not matched to a gene. Germline CDR1 and CDR2: SGHAT and FQNNGV. The CDR3 loop is CASSPGCLAGKCENIQYF. Written as DNA, the CDR3 is TGTGCCAGCAGCCCCGGGTGTCTAGCGGGAAAATGCGAAAACATTCAGTACTTC.

The V gene is TRBV15, the J gene TRBJ2-7; TRBD1 is a possible D gene (6 bases). CDR1 and CDR2 (germline): LNHNV, YYDKDF (reference sequence). The CDR3 has 13 residues. The V gene lost 1 base and the J gene lost 5 bases, with 9 bases spanning the gap. CDR3 DNA sequence: TGTGCCACCAGCAGAGTACAGGGTAACGAGCAGTACTTC. It specifies CATSRVQGNEQYF.